This T cell receptor (beta chain) is drawn from a study of response to subunit inactivated influenza vaccine. General observations from the study: After each seasonal influenza vaccination, few new T cells are recruited, the authors suggested.

This clonotype was picked up a small number of times. The antigen is not known. TCRdb re-analysed the RT-PCR reads in MiXCR, keeping a single row per CDR3 protein. Counted here are 710,000 or so distinct CDR3 sequences, approximately 14% occurring once; the ten biggest clones make up under 14%. The ends were cut back, 2 bases at V and 1 base at J, with 6 bases in the middle. CDR1 is MNHEY, CDR2 SVGAGI, per germline. This CDR3 has 13 residues. This TCR came from a man between 45 and 60 years old who received an inactivated influenza vaccine. The V call is TRBV6-5, the J call TRBJ2-7; D call uncertain. The starting material was PBMCs from blood, obtained 11 to 12 days after vaccination. The CDR3 is CASSYGVSYEQYF. DNA of the CDR3: TGTGCCAGCAGTTACGGCGTATCCTACGAGCAGTACTTC.